This T cell receptor beta chain stems from a study of Tregs in tolerant kidney transplant recipients. Thawed PBMCs were FACS-sorted into unstimulated CD4+CD25+CD127- regulatory T cells, CD4+CD25- non-regulatory cells, CD4 and CD8 cells. Only in-frame clones appear in the TCRdb table, and some are missing; sequencing was by immunoSEQ multiplex PCR. The table has tens of thousands of clones, about four fifths seen once. The count of this clone is one. The antigen remains undetermined. Whole-study results and caveats: Expanding Tregs on activated donor B cells appeared to best identify donor-specific TCRbeta clones. Validation in larger populations is needed because few patients were studied.

The CDR3 sequence is 14 residues long. Looked up from germline, CDR1 is SGHNT and CDR2 is YYREEE (reference sequence). Trimming cost V 0 bases and J 7 bases, with 14 bases left between them. The sample taken for sequencing was CD4+ T cells from blood. The source is a human donor in good health. This chain connects TRBV5-4 to TRBJ2-7, with a possible D match to TRBD1 (6 bases). The CDR3 region is CASSLGGTGIEQYF. The CDR3 DNA reads as TGTGCCAGCAGCTTGGGGGGAACAGGGATAGAGCAGTACTTC.